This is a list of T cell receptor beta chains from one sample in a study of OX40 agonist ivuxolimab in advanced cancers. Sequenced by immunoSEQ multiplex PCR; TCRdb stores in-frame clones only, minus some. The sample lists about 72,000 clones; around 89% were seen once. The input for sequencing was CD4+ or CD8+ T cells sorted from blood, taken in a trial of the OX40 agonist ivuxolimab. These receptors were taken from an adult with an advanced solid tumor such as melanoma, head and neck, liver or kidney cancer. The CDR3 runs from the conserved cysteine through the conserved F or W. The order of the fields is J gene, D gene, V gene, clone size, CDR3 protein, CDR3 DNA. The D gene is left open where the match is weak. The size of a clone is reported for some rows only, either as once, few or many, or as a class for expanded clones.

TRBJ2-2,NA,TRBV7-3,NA,CASSLGNRDTGELFF,TGTGCCAGCAGCTTAGGGAACAGGGACACCGGGGAGCTGTTTTTT
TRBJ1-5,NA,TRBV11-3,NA,CASSLGGQPQHF,TGTGCCAGCAGCTTGGGGGGTCAGCCCCAGCATTTT
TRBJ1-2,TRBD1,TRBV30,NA,CAWRGDRGSGPNSQYGYTF,TGTGCCTGGCGGGGGGACAGGGGGTCGGGACCGAACTCCCAGTATGGCTACACCTTC
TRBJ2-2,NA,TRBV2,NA,CASSVAEPGTGELFF,TGTGCCAGCAGTGTAGCCGAACCTGGCACCGGGGAGCTGTTTTTT
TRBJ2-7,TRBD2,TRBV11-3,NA,CASSAGGLATPYEQYF,TGTGCCAGCAGCGCCGGCGGACTAGCGACTCCCTACGAGCAGTACTTC
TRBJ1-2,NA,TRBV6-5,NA,CASSRWERGKDGYTF,TGTGCCAGCAGCCGGTGGGAGAGGGGGAAGGATGGCTACACCTTC
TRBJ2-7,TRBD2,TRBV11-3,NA,CASSLEREGSYEQYF,TGTGCCAGCAGCTTAGAGCGGGAGGGATCCTACGAGCAGTACTTC
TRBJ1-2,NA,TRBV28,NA,CASSTQAVFNVGGVYGYTF,TGTGCCAGCAGTACCCAAGCAGTTTTCAACGTCGGGGGGGTCTATGGCTACACCTTC
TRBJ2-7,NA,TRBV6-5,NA,CASSYPGSYEQYF,TGTGCCAGCAGTTACCCGGGGTCGTACGAGCAGTACTTC
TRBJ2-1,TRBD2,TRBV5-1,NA,CASSPQTSGGYNEQFF,TGCGCCAGCAGCCCCCAGACTAGCGGGGGCTACAATGAGCAGTTCTTC
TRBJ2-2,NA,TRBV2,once,CASKPNTGELFF,TGTGCCAGCAAGCCGAACACCGGGGAGCTGTTTTTT
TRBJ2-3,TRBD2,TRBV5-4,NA,CAAGGLTDTQYF,TGTGCCGCGGGGGGGCTCACAGATACGCAGTATTTT
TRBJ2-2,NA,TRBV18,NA,CASSPSPNTGELFF,TGTGCCAGCTCACCCTCTCCGAACACCGGGGAGCTGTTTTTT
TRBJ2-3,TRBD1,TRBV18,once,CASSPSGQRKGTDTQYF,TGTGCCAGCTCACCTTCGGGACAGAGGAAGGGCACAGATACGCAGTATTTT
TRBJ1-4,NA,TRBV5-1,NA,CASSLGQINEKLFF,TGCGCCAGCAGCTTGGGACAGATTAATGAAAAACTGTTTTTT
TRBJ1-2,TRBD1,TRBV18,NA,CASSPNRGDGYTF,TGTGCCAGCTCACCAAACAGGGGGGATGGCTACACCTTC
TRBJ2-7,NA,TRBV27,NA,CASSLLVGATYEQYF,TGTGCCAGCAGTTTATTGGTGGGGGCGACCTACGAGCAGTACTTC
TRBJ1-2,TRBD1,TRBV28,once,CASSLGGQGAGGYTF,TGTGCCAGCAGTTTAGGGGGACAGGGGGCGGGTGGCTACACCTTC
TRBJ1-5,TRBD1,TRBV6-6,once,CASSGLGQGGQPQHF,TGTGCCAGCAGTGGACTAGGACAGGGCGGTCAGCCCCAGCATTTT
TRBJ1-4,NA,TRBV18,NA,CASSPQGRQEKLFF,TGTGCCAGCTCACCACAGGGGAGGCAGGAAAAACTGTTTTTT
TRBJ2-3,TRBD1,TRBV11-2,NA,CASSTGQGADTQYF,TGTGCCAGCAGCACGGGACAGGGGGCAGATACGCAGTATTTT
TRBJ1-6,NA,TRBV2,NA,CASRKDASSYNSPLHF,TGTGCCAGCAGAAAGGACGCAAGCTCCTATAATTCACCCCTCCACTTT
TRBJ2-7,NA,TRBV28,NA,CASNLDGGAYEQYF,TGTGCCAGCAACTTGGACGGTGGGGCCTACGAGCAGTACTTC
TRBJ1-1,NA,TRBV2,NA,CASSEAETVSTEAFF,TGTGCCAGCAGTGAAGCCGAGACAGTGTCGACTGAAGCTTTCTTT
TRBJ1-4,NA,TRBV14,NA,CASSPVLDGPNEKLFF,TGTGCCAGCAGCCCTGTCCTCGACGGACCGAATGAAAAACTGTTTTTT
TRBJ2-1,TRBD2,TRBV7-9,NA,CASSFGLAGVEQFF,TGTGCCAGCAGCTTCGGACTAGCGGGAGTGGAGCAGTTCTTC
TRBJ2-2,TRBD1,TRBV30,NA,CAWSKGQGSTGELFF,TGTGCCTGGAGTAAGGGACAGGGAAGTACCGGGGAGCTGTTTTTT
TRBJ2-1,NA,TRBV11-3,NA,CASSKSPRDEQFF,TGTGCCAGCAGCAAGTCCCCGAGGGATGAGCAGTTCTTC
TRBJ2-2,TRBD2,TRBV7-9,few,CASSLGGGGAGELFF,TGTGCCAGCAGCTTAGGCGGGGGTGGCGCCGGGGAGCTGTTTTTT
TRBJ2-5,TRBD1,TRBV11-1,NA,CASSPTGTGEETQYF,TGTGCCAGCAGCCCGACCGGGACAGGAGAAGAGACCCAGTACTTC
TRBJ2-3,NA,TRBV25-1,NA,CASSESQGWTDTQYF,TGTGCCAGCAGTGAATCACAGGGCTGGACAGATACGCAGTATTTT
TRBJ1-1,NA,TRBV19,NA,CASSIFNTEAFF,TGTGCCAGTAGTATATTTAACACTGAAGCTTTCTTT
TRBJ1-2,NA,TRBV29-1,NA,CSVATQGTNGYTF,TGCAGCGTTGCCACCCAGGGGACCAATGGCTACACCTTC
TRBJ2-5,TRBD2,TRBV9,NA,CASSVAGGRAETQYF,TGTGCCAGCAGCGTAGCCGGCGGGAGGGCGGAGACCCAGTACTTC
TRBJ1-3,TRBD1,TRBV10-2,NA,CATRTGGSGNTIYF,TGCGCCACCCGGACAGGGGGTTCTGGAAACACCATATATTTT
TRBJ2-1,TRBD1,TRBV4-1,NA,CASSQSDRGFYNEQFF,TGCGCCAGCAGCCAATCGGACAGGGGATTCTACAATGAGCAGTTCTTC
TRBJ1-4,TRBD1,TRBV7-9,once,CASSLGDRENEKLFF,TGTGCCAGCAGCTTAGGCGACAGGGAAAATGAAAAACTGTTTTTT
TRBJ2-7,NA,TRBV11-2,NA,CASSLVKGPDYEQYF,TGTGCCAGCAGCTTAGTCAAGGGTCCCGACTACGAGCAGTACTTC
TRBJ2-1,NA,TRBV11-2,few,CASSPVGAEQFF,TGTGCCAGCAGCCCGGTGGGGGCTGAGCAGTTCTTC
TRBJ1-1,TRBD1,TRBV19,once,CASSMLNRGTEAFF,TGTGCCAGTAGTATGTTGAACAGGGGCACTGAAGCTTTCTTT
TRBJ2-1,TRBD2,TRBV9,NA,CASSVPGLAGVNEQFF,TGTGCCAGCAGCGTCCCGGGACTAGCGGGAGTTAATGAGCAGTTCTTC
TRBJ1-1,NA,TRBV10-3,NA,CAIREDGSPWAFF,TGTGCCATCAGGGAGGATGGCTCCCCGTGGGCTTTCTTT
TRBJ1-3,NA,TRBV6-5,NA,CASRKQGSSGNTIYF,TGTGCCAGCAGGAAACAGGGTAGCTCTGGAAACACCATATATTTT
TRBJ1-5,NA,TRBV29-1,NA,CSVGVGGQPQHF,TGCAGCGTCGGGGTTGGGGGTCAGCCCCAGCATTTT
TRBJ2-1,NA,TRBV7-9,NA,CASSLASQKDEQFF,TGTGCCAGCAGCTTAGCTTCACAGAAGGATGAGCAGTTCTTC
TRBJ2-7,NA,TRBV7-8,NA,CASRTRRGRGTPYEQYF,TGTGCCAGCAGGACTAGGAGGGGACGGGGAACCCCATACGAGCAGTACTTC
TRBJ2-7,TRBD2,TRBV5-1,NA,CASSPQRGSYEQYF,TGCGCCAGCAGCCCCCAGCGGGGATCCTACGAGCAGTACTTC
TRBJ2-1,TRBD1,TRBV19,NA,CASSKGQGQSYNEQFF,TGTGCCAGTAGTAAGGGTCAGGGACAGTCTTACAATGAGCAGTTCTTC
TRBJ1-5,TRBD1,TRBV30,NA,CAWDRDANQPQHF,TGTGCCTGGGACAGGGATGCCAATCAGCCCCAGCATTTT
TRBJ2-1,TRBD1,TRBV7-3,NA,CASSQGAGLYNEQFF,TGTGCCAGCAGCCAGGGGGCCGGACTCTACAATGAGCAGTTCTTC
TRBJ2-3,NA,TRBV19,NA,CASGDRPNPTDTQYF,TGTGCCAGTGGAGACCGGCCAAACCCAACAGATACGCAGTATTTT
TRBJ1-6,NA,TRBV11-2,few,CASSLIAQDNSPLHF,TGTGCCAGCAGCCTCATCGCACAAGATAATTCACCCCTCCACTTT
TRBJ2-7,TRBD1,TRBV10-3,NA,CAISERTGVYYEQYF,TGTGCCATCAGTGAACGGACAGGGGTTTACTACGAGCAGTACTTC
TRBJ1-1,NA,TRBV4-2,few,CASSLEPGQNTEAFF,TGTGCCAGCAGCCTCGAACCGGGACAGAACACTGAAGCTTTCTTT
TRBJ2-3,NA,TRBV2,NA,CASSQGGPGTQYF,TGTGCCAGCAGCCAGGGAGGTCCGGGTACGCAGTATTTT
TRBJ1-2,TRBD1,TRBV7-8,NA,CASSLAGQGAYGYTF,TGTGCCAGCAGCTTAGCGGGACAGGGGGCCTATGGCTACACCTTC
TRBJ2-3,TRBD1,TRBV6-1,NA,CASSEWEGQGADTQYF,TGTGCCAGCAGTGAATGGGAGGGACAGGGGGCTGATACGCAGTATTTT
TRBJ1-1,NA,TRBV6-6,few,CASRKKGTEAFF,TGTGCCAGCAGGAAAAAGGGCACTGAAGCTTTCTTT
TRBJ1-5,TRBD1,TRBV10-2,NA,CASSESGGQGLSNQPQHF,TGCGCCAGCAGTGAGAGCGGAGGACAGGGCCTTTCAAATCAGCCCCAGCATTTT